This TCR beta chain was identified during a study of shared clonotypes between healthy human individuals. Generated by immunoSEQ multiplex PCR, the TCRdb table keeps only in-frame clones and is missing some. The repertoire has about 640,000 clones, about two thirds of them found once; the top ten carry approximately 2%. This clone occurred a few times. Its antigen is unidentified. Study conclusions and caveats: Sequencing depth was expected to affect clonotype sharing among donors. Compared with memory subsets, naive subsets generally had larger estimated richness. Non-shared clonotypes had lower generation probabilities than those shared by all four donors.

The germline CDR1 and CDR2 sequences are MNHEY and SMNVEV (reference sequence). This CDR3 has 12 residues. Trimming took 8 bases from V and 9 from J; bases not matched to a gene: 6. The donor cohort consisted entirely of Caucasian adults residing in Nashville, Tennessee. The clonotype originates from a woman in her twenties or thirties in good health. The chain uses TRBV27 and TRBJ2-1; 8 bases are a match to TRBD2. The sample consisted of memory CD4+ T cells sorted from blood. Subset indicated: CD45RA-negative fraction. CDR3 residues: CASRKREFEQFF. The CDR3 nucleotides read TGTGCCAGCCGGAAGCGGGAGTTTGAGCAGTTCTTC.